This TCR beta chain was captured in a study of T cells in Graves' hyperthyroidism and ophthalmopathy (dated by TCRdb to the late 2010s). Broadly, across the study: Peripheral blood samples were taken at initial diagnosis, before any treatment was given. A discovery cohort of about 100 patients, 43 with Graves' ophthalmopathy and about 58 with stable Graves' hyperthyroidism, was used to find distinguishing TCR V-J signatures. Prospective prediction of ophthalmopathy was tested in an independent validation cohort consisting of under 20 hyperthyroidism patients and more than 15 patients who later progressed to ophthalmopathy. The 90 or so discovery patients were randomly split 7:3 into training and test sets. The study also compared thyroid tissue and blood T-cell repertoires from about six Graves' hyperthyroidism patients. After sampling, hyperthyroidism patients received methimazole starting at 30 mg daily, and ophthalmopathy patients received high-dose intravenous methylprednisolone. The paper reports TCR Vbeta CDR3 sequencing of fewer than 150 peripheral blood samples: over 40 ophthalmopathy, fewer than 80 hyperthyroidism and roughly 17 progressor patients.

Moderately to severely active disease, a Clinical Activity Score of at least 3, a NOSPECS grade of at least 4, and a duration under 3 months were present in ophthalmopathy patients. Exclusion was applied to patients with uncontrolled infections, other autoimmune diseases, pregnancy or lactation. Clinical symptoms, serum thyroxine and TRAb, thyroid ultrasound, and orbital computed tomography formed the basis for the diagnoses. PBMCs were separated from roughly 9.6 ml of fresh peripheral blood using Ficoll-Paque density gradient centrifugation. Total RNA was extracted using Trizol reagent, and RNA quality was assessed on an Agilent 2100 Bioanalyzer. The table lists this clonotype with many counts. Its antigen remains undetermined. No quality values exist for individual bases; no much larger clone is one base distant. General conclusions and limits of the study: A model built on a 13 V-J signature distinguished ophthalmopathy from stable hyperthyroidism, reaching roughly 88% sensitivity and 81.08% specificity in cross-validation and 80%/75% in testing. In validation, progression to ophthalmopathy was predicted by the model with 70.59% sensitivity and 72.22% specificity, a median of approximately 6.5 months before onset. Sample size was not statistically predetermined, and investigators were not blinded to group allocation. Most expanded thyroid clonotypes (frequency above 0.001) were also found in blood, which suggests that blood repertoires may mirror thyroid immune responses.

The TCR beta CDR3 regions were amplified from RNA transcripts. The TCR CDR3 was subjected to a first round of RT-PCR using the HTBI primer set and the Qiagen OneStep RT-PCR kit. Libraries were constructed in a second round of multiplex PCR, after which size selection and purification were performed. Sequencing of the libraries was done on an Illumina HiSeq2000 using paired-end 100 bp reads. The study's own analysis went as follows. SOAPnuke was used to process the raw data, with reads discarded if the reads contained adapters or uncalled bases, had a mean Phred below 15, or lacked an exact constant-primer or identifier match. High-quality paired reads were merged using COPE v1.2.5, and each unique nucleotide sequence was defined as a clonotype. MiTCR v1.1 was used to align clonotypes to the IMGT TRBV, TRBD and TRBJ reference segments. Only V-J combinations with frequency above 0.0001, covering 99% to 99.2% of repertoires, were analysed. The TCS score was defined as F50 (clonal expansion) divided by E x V (chaos), with BLOSUM62-based TCRdist calculated between CDR3 peptides within each V-J. Welch's t-statistics and random forest reduced fewer than 600 V-J features to some 14, which were used in a naive Bayes classifier (R e1071). TCRdb reanalyzed the raw reads on its own, using fastp at Q25 for trimming and MiXCR for clone calling, and kept in-frame beta chains. Entries that share a CDR3 protein sequence are merged under the most common genes and DNA. The V and J calls and clone size come from TCRdb's table, not from the authors' own analysis. The sample table records 450,000 to 600,000 distinct CDR3 sequences; about 20% of these occur just once. Jointly, the top ten make up over 45% of the sample.

Per the germline V gene, SGHTA is the CDR1 and FQGNSA is the CDR2. The germline V end is reduced by 5 bases and the J end by 0 bases; junction bases left unmatched: 11. Taken from cysteine to phenylalanine, the CDR3 has 18 residues. Only the CDR3 DNA is retained, 54 bases long and in frame from the first base. The sequence links TRBV7-2 to TRBJ2-7, and 12 junction bases match TRBD2. Sequenced material: blood. The sequence was collected from a man in his forties or fifties with Graves' ophthalmopathy. The base sequence is TGTGCCAGCAGCCACAGGCGCCTAGCGGGAGGGAGCTCCTACGAGCAGTACTTC. Translated, it gives CASSHRRLAGGSSYEQYF.